Listed below are T cell receptor beta chains from one sample, sequenced in a study of cytomegalovirus exposure and HLA in healthy donors. Profiled with immunoSEQ multiplex PCR; TCRdb holds only in-frame clones, not every one. The table lists some 130,000 clones, 80% of them singletons, with about 4% in the top ten. The sample was PBMCs. Receptors originate from a middle-aged woman in good health and CMV-seronegative. Each CDR3 is given with its conserved first and last residue. The order of the fields is D gene, J gene, V gene, CDR3 protein. D genes are given only for firm matches.

d_gene: -; j_gene: TRBJ1-3; v_gene: TRBV2; CDR3aa: CASSADRNSGNTIYF
d_gene: -; j_gene: TRBJ2-7; v_gene: TRBV6-4; CDR3aa: CASSDSPPVTYEQYF
d_gene: TRBD1; j_gene: TRBJ2-1; v_gene: TRBV5-6; CDR3aa: CASSMGQAPYNEQFF
d_gene: TRBD2; j_gene: TRBJ2-7; v_gene: TRBV9; CDR3aa: CASSVGSLAGDYEQYF
d_gene: -; j_gene: TRBJ1-6; v_gene: TRBV6-5; CDR3aa: CASSYGVGGSPLHF
d_gene: -; j_gene: TRBJ2-7; v_gene: TRBV19; CDR3aa: CASRLREVSVEQYF
d_gene: -; j_gene: TRBJ1-1; v_gene: TRBV5-1; CDR3aa: CASSFSGEAFF
d_gene: TRBD1; j_gene: TRBJ2-7; v_gene: TRBV6-5; CDR3aa: CASSYGTGAYEQYF
d_gene: -; j_gene: TRBJ1-3; v_gene: TRBV28; CDR3aa: CASSLPLGQGNTIYF
d_gene: TRBD2; j_gene: TRBJ2-7; v_gene: TRBV7-2; CDR3aa: CASSLSSGLDEQYF
d_gene: TRBD2; j_gene: TRBJ2-3; v_gene: TRBV6-5; CDR3aa: CASRRAGLSTDTQYF